This entry lists 23 T cell receptor beta chains sequenced from one sample in a study of cytomegalovirus exposure and HLA in healthy donors (dated by TCRdb to between 2016 and 2019). Libraries were built with the immunoSEQ multiplex PCR assay. TCRdb mirrors the immuneACCESS table, restricted to in-frame sequences. Some clones are absent from its copies; in checked studies, under half trace to an unresolved V gene, and the reason for the others is unknown. Across this sample there are 130,000 to 150,000 clones, with around 89% seen only once. Clones ranked in the top ten supply around 5.9% of the sample. Material: PBMCs. These TCRs come from a woman younger than 45 in good health and CMV-seropositive.

CDR3 sequence reads: CASSFRGFSGNTIYF. CDR3 in DNA: TGCGCCAGCAGCTTCCGAGGTTTCTCTGGAAACACCATATATTTT. This chain connects TRBV5-1 to TRBJ1-3, with D unresolved. This CDR3 is 15 amino acids long. The V and J ends lost 2 bases and 0 bases respectively, with 9 bases between them. In germline, CDR1 is SGHRS, CDR2 YFSETQ.

The rearrangement links TRBV11-2 to TRBJ2-3; TRBD2 might be the D (6 bases). This CDR3 has 15 residues. Germline V gene lookup returns CDR1 SGHAT and CDR2 FQNNGV. V was trimmed by 5 bases and J by 4 bases, leaving 16 bases between them. CDR3 residues: CASSQRGVRSDTQYF. In DNA form, the CDR3 reads TGTGCCAGCAGCCAGCGCGGGGTCCGCTCAGATACGCAGTATTTT.

In its sample, this clone was seen once. The chain is built from TRBV6-6 and TRBJ2-5, with 10 bases lining up with TRBD2. The CDR3 totals 15 residues. Germline V lookup: CDR1 MNHNY, CDR2 SVGAGI (reference sequence). Trimming removed 5 bases from V and 2 bases from J; junction bases left unmatched: 5. In DNA form, the CDR3 reads TGTGCCAGCAGTGACGTAGCGGGAGGACAAGAGACCCAGTACTTC. This encodes CASSDVAGGQETQYF.

This chain connects TRBV13 to TRBJ2-3; TRBD2 agrees at 8 bases. J lost 4 bases, V lost 6 bases, and 15 bases had no gene match. The CDR3 is made up of 17 amino acids. Germline CDR1 reads PRHDT; CDR2 reads FYEKMQ (reference sequence). CDR3 coding DNA: TGTGCCAGCAGGGAAACCTACGGGAGGGCCGAGGCAGATACGCAGTATTTT. Protein product: CASRETYGRAEADTQYF.

The sample holds one count of this clone. The V and J genes are TRBV28 and TRBJ1-6, with a possible D match to TRBD1 (5 bases). This CDR3 has 13 amino acids. CDR1 and CDR2 (germline): MDHEN, SYDVKM. Trimming shortened V by 3 bases and J by 12 bases, and 12 bases separated the two germline ends. The CDR3 protein is CASSFGGGRPLHF. CDR3 DNA sequence: TGTGCCAGCAGTTTTGGGGGGGGAAGACCCCTCCACTTT.

J is TRBJ2-7 and V is TRBV7-2, with TRBD1 identical over 7 bases. Germline assignment: CDR1 SGHTA and CDR2 FQGNSA. With V trimmed by 4 bases and J by 0 bases, 6 bases remained unmatched. This CDR3 is 15 amino acids long. The CDR3 DNA sequence: TGTGCCAGCAGCTCCCAGGGGGTCAGCTCCTACGAGCAGTACTTC. Encoded protein: CASSSQGVSSYEQYF.

The chain recombines TRBV5-4 with TRBJ1-1; possibly TRBD1 for D (5 bases). V was trimmed by 1 base and J by 5 bases, leaving 9 bases between them. The CDR3 is 13 amino acids. CDR1 is SGHNT, CDR2 YYREEE, per germline (reference sequence). The chain's CDR3 is CASSLMGGTEAFF. The CDR3 DNA reads TGTGCCAGCAGCTTGATGGGGGGAACTGAAGCTTTCTTT. Based on the CDR3 plus reference TRBV5-4 and TRBJ1-1, the full variable domain is ETGVTQSPTHLIKTRGQQVTLRCSSQSGHNTVSWYQQALGQGPQFIFQYYREEENGRGNFPPRFSGLQFPNYSSELNVNALELDDSALYLCASSLMGGTEAFFGQGTRLTVV.

The CDR3 DNA reads as TGTGCCAGCAGGGCCGGGACAGAGAACTACGAGCAGTACTTC. It is translated as CASRAGTENYEQYF. The chain carries TRBV2 and TRBJ2-7; 7 bases fit TRBD1. The CDR3 is 14 residues long. The V gene's germline CDR1 is SNHLY and CDR2 FYNNEI. V trimming: 6 bases; J trimming: 3 bases; junction bases outside the gene matches: 8.

The chain carries TRBV7-6 and TRBJ2-7; the match to TRBD2 covers 7 bases. V was pared by 6 bases and J by 4 bases, with 12 bases of the junction left unmatched. Germline V gene lookup returns CDR1 SGHVS and CDR2 FNYEAQ. This CDR3 contains 15 residues. Here the CDR3 reads CASSPWMGEGYEQYF. DNA for the CDR3: TGTGCCAGCAGTCCCTGGATGGGGGAGGGGTACGAGCAGTACTTC.

This chain joins TRBV29-1 and TRBJ2-2, with 10 positions matching TRBD1. Germline CDR1 and CDR2: SQVTM and ANQGSEA. This CDR3 region has 13 residues. With 2 bases clipped from V and 8 bases from J, the junction kept 2 bases outside the gene matches. The DNA for the CDR3 is TGCAGCGTTGAATGGACAGGGGGAGGGGAGCTGTTTTTT. It translates to CSVEWTGGGELFF.

V usage is TRBV25-1 and J usage is TRBJ2-1, with TRBD2 matching over 7 bases. Trimming at V came to 4 bases and at J to 0 bases, leaving 3 bases not matched to a gene. Germline assignment: CDR1 MGHDK and CDR2 SYGVNS. The CDR3 extends over 15 amino acids. CDR3 sequence: CASSVGGSSYNEQFF. CDR3 nucleotide sequence: TGTGCCAGCAGTGTGGGCGGGAGCTCCTACAATGAGCAGTTCTTC.

This chain joins TRBV2 and TRBJ1-2; D is ambiguous. Germline V gene lookup returns CDR1 SNHLY and CDR2 FYNNEI. Between the trimmed V and J ends, which lost 4 bases and 10 bases, there was a span of 10 bases. The CDR3 totals 11 residues. This CDR3 is CASSVQNIYTF. DNA of the CDR3: TGTGCCAGCAGTGTCCAGAACATCTACACCTTC.

This chain uses TRBV5-1 with TRBJ2-1; 10 bases fit TRBD2. V gave up 4 bases and J gave up 10 bases; unmatched junction bases: 8. This CDR3 contains 14 residues. The germline V gene has CDR1 SGHRS and CDR2 YFSETQ. Here the CDR3 reads CASSLSSGGREQFF. In nucleotides, the CDR3 is TGCGCCAGCAGCCTCTCTAGCGGGGGCCGCGAGCAGTTCTTC.

Comments on this clone: In the same sample, other DNA sequences code for this CDR3. The rearrangement uses TRBV5-4 and TRBJ2-1; D is unclear. The V and J ends lost 0 bases and 0 bases respectively, with 7 bases between them. CDR1 is SGHNT and CDR2 is YYREEE in the germline V gene (reference sequence). This CDR3 has 15 amino acids. The CDR3 loop reads CASSLDRGSYNEQFF. The CDR3 DNA reads as TGTGCCAGCAGCTTGGATCGCGGCTCCTACAATGAGCAGTTCTTC.

The chain uses TRBV27 and TRBJ2-1; TRBD2 aligns across 10 bases. Germline CDR1 MNHEY, CDR2 SMNVEV (reference sequence). The junction had 3 bases not matched to a gene; V was cut back by 5 bases and J by 5 bases. CDR3 size: 14 residues. The CDR3 coding sequence is TGTGCCAGCAGTCGGACTAGCGGAAACAATGAGCAGTTCTTC. It translates to CASSRTSGNNEQFF.

The rearrangement links TRBV29-1 to TRBJ1-4, with a possible D match to TRBD1 (6 bases). The V end lost 7 bases, the J end lost 8 bases, and 17 bases lay between the germline ends. The CDR3 totals 13 residues. Germline values: CDR1 SQVTM, CDR2 ANQGSEA. The CDR3 sequence is CSATGGLGEKLFF. The CDR3 DNA sequence: TGCAGCGCCACCGGGGGGCTAGGAGAAAAACTGTTTTTT.

The chain uses TRBV6-5 and TRBJ2-3, with D possibly matching TRBD2 (6 bases). Deletions cut 9 bases from V and 4 bases from J, with 17 bases between. CDR1 is MNHEY, CDR2 SVGAGI, per germline. The CDR3 runs to 14 residues. The CDR3: CASTERGTSDTQYF. The CDR3 nucleotides read TGTGCCAGTACCGAGAGAGGGACTTCAGATACGCAGTATTTT.

The chain employs TRBV9 and TRBJ2-3; 9 nucleotides agree with TRBD2. Germline-derived CDR1 and CDR2 are SGDLS and YYNGEE. Germline trimming cut 3 bases from V and 2 bases from J; bases unmatched to any gene: 10. The CDR3 consists of 17 residues. As DNA, the CDR3 is TGTGCCAGCAGCGACCCCCGGGCTAGCGGGGTCACAGATACGCAGTATTTT. This codes for CASSDPRASGVTDTQYF.

The chain is built from TRBV4-1 and TRBJ1-4; D remains unclear. The CDR3 extends over 17 amino acids. V lost 2 bases to trimming and J lost 0 bases, with 13 bases between them. Germline V gene lookup returns CDR1 MGHRA and CDR2 YSYEKL. CDR3: CASSQFVPVATNEKLFF. CDR3 DNA: TGCGCCAGCAGCCAATTCGTCCCAGTCGCAACTAATGAAAAACTGTTTTTT.

This sequence joins TRBV6-5 and TRBJ1-5; D ambiguous. In germline, CDR1 is MNHEY, CDR2 SVGAGI. Deletions cut 8 bases from V and 4 bases from J, with 12 bases between. This CDR3 region has 13 residues. The CDR3 protein is CASCRLMNQPQHF. The CDR3, as DNA: TGTGCCAGCTGCCGACTGATGAATCAGCCCCAGCATTTT.

V and J are TRBV19 and TRBJ1-5; D call uncertain. Germline V lookup: CDR1 LNHDA, CDR2 SQIVND (reference sequence). This CDR3 spans 12 amino acids. The V and J ends lost 7 bases and 2 bases respectively, with 6 bases between them. CDR3 nucleotide sequence: TGTGCCAGTACGGTGGGCAATCAGCCCCAGCATTTT. Translated: CASTVGNQPQHF.

The chain joins TRBV2 to TRBJ1-5; TRBD1 might be the D (6 bases). The CDR3 extends over 15 amino acids. Trimming took off 10 bases at V and 6 bases at J, with 22 bases between the two ends. Germline V gene data show CDR1 as SNHLY and CDR2 as FYNNEI. The CDR3 region has the DNA TGTGCCACCGGGGTGGGGGCGCAAAAGGGTCAGCCCCAGCATTTT. Residues: CATGVGAQKGQPQHF.

The chain has TRBV2 and TRBJ1-6, with D unclear. Germline values: CDR1 SNHLY, CDR2 FYNNEI. The V gene lost 4 bases and the J gene lost 8 bases, with 15 bases spanning the gap. There are 15 residues in the CDR3. CDR3 in amino acids: CASSVDFRGDSPLHF. The CDR3 nucleotides read TGTGCCAGCAGTGTCGACTTCCGAGGCGATTCACCCCTCCACTTT. The full variable domain, rest sourced from reference TRBV2 and TRBJ1-6, is EPEVTQTPSHQVTQMGQEVILRCVPISNHLYFYWYRQILGQKVEFLVSFYNNEISEKSEIFDDQFSVERPDGSNFTLKIRSTKLEDSAMYFCASSVDFRGDSPLHFGNGTRLTVT.